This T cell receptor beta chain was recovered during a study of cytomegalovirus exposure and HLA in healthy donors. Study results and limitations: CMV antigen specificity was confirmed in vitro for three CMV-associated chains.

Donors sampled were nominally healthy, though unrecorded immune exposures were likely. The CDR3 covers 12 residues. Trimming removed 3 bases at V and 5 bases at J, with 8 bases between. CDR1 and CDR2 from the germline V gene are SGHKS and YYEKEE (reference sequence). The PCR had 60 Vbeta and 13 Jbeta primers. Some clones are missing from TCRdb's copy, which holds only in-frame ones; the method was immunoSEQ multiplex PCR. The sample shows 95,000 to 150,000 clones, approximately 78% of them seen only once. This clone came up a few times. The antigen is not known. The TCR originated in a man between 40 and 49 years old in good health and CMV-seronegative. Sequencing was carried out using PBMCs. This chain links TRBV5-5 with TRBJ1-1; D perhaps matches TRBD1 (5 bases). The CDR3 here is CASSSGGTEAFF. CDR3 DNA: TGTGCCAGCAGCTCCGGGGGGACTGAAGCTTTCTTT.